This is a list of T cell receptor beta chains from one sample in a study of T cell repertoires in cytomegalovirus infection. TCRdb reprocessed the reads with MiXCR, giving one entry per CDR3 protein. This sample has 450,000 to 650,000 distinct CDR3 sequences; more than 20% occur once, and the top ten carry 13%. The sequencing sample was made of PBMCs. These TCRs come from a human donor in good health (CMV status not recorded). Some clones in this sample may be carry-over from other donors' samples. The CDR3 runs from the conserved cysteine through the conserved F or W. The D gene is left open where the match is weak. Expanded clones are given a class, and other clones once, few, many or no size at all.

d_call	v_call	clone_size	j_call	cdr3_aa	cdr3_nt
TRBD1	TRBV7-6	many	TRBJ2-3	CASSSRTGAGLNTQYF	TGTGCCAGCAGCTCTAGGACAGGGGCGGGTTTGAATACGCAGTATTTT
TRBD1	TRBV12-3/TRBV12-4	many	TRBJ1-2	CASSFARGYNYGYTF	TGTGCCAGCAGTTTCGCCAGGGGGTACAACTATGGCTACACCTTC
-	TRBV12-3/TRBV12-4	few	TRBJ2-1	CASSSGPKRLSSCEQFF	TGTGCCAGCAGTAGCGGACCAAAGCGCCTCTCTTCATGTGAGCAGTTCTTC
TRBD1	TRBV7-2	many	TRBJ1-5	CASSSQGGIGNQPQHF	TGTGCCAGCAGCTCACAGGGGGGGATCGGCAATCAGCCCCAGCATTTT
-	TRBV11-2	few	TRBJ2-1	CASSLPHRNEQFF	TGTGCCAGCAGCTTACCCCACCGGAATGAGCAGTTCTTC
-	TRBV7-6	-	TRBJ1-1	CASSLIQQGNTEAFF	TGTGCCAGCAGCTTAATTCAACAGGGGAACACTGAAGCTTTCTTT
-	TRBV2	few	TRBJ2-5	CASSERVYQETQYF	TGTGCCAGCAGTGAGAGGGTTTACCAAGAGACCCAGTACTTC
TRBD1	TRBV7-8	many	TRBJ1-1	CASTPDRVNTEAFF	TGTGCCAGCACCCCCGACAGGGTGAACACTGAAGCTTTCTTT
-	TRBV5-1	few	TRBJ2-5	CASSPGGVDGETQYF	TGCGCCAGCAGCCCCGGCGGGGTGGATGGAGAGACCCAGTACTTC
TRBD2	TRBV6-2/TRBV6-3	few	TRBJ2-1	CASSFPLAGGNNEQFF	TGTGCCAGCAGTTTTCCACTAGCGGGAGGGAACAATGAGCAGTTCTTC
TRBD1	TRBV12-3/TRBV12-4	-	TRBJ1-2	CASSLLDRVYGYTF	TGTGCCAGCAGTTTATTGGACAGGGTCTATGGCTACACCTTC
TRBD2	TRBV24-1	once	TRBJ2-3	CATSDAPPGREGPTDTQYF	TGTGCCACCAGTGATGCCCCCCCGGGGCGGGAGGGCCCCACAGATACGCAGTATTTT
TRBD2	TRBV10-3	-	TRBJ2-7	CAIRDTREGREQYF	TGTGCCATCAGGGACACAAGGGAGGGCCGCGAGCAGTACTTC
TRBD2	TRBV15	few	TRBJ2-4	CATTPGLAGLAKNIQYF	TGTGCCACCACCCCGGGACTAGCTGGTCTAGCCAAAAACATTCAGTACTTC
-	TRBV28	few	TRBJ1-2	CASSSLYREGYTF	TGTGCCAGCAGTTCCCTCTACAGGGAAGGCTACACCTTC
-	TRBV6-8	-	TRBJ1-1	CASSYGYSSEAFF	TGTGCCAGCAGTTACGGGTACTCCTCTGAAGCTTTCTTT
-	TRBV7-2	many	TRBJ2-3	CASSPGLDTQYF	TGTGCCAGCTCGCCGGGACTAGATACGCAGTATTTT
TRBD1	TRBV5-4	-	TRBJ2-5	CASSSGTGWQETQYF	TGTGCCAGCAGCTCCGGGACAGGGTGGCAAGAGACCCAGTACTTC
TRBD1	TRBV23-1	-	TRBJ2-7	CASSHAGTGHREQYF	TGCGCCAGCAGTCATGCCGGGACAGGGCATCGGGAGCAGTACTTC
-	TRBV25-1	-	TRBJ1-6	CASRRGTDSPLHF	TGTGCCAGCCGCAGGGGTACAGATTCACCCCTCCACTTT
-	TRBV2	few	TRBJ2-5	CAGRGEETQYF	TGTGCCGGAAGGGGGGAAGAGACCCAGTACTTC
-	TRBV14	-	TRBJ2-5	CASSPGTRGTQYF	TGTGCCAGCAGCCCGGGGACCCGTGGGACCCAGTACTTC
-	TRBV7-9	few	TRBJ1-6	CASSSGGDPSF	TGTGCCAGCAGTAGCGGAGGAGACCCCTCCTTT
TRBD2	TRBV11-2	few	TRBJ2-1	CASSAGLAVYNEQFF	TGTGCCAGCAGCGCGGGACTAGCGGTCTACAATGAGCAGTTCTTC
-	TRBV18	-	TRBJ2-2	CASSRGGGVNTGELFF	TGTGCCAGCTCACGAGGAGGGGGAGTCAACACCGGGGAGCTGTTTTTT
-	TRBV7-9	few	TRBJ1-6	CASSPWDRGSPLHF	TGTGCCAGCAGCCCCTGGGATAGGGGTTCACCCCTCCACTTT
TRBD1	TRBV19	few	TRBJ1-4	CASRGQGFDEKLFF	TGTGCCAGTAGGGGACAGGGTTTTGATGAAAAACTGTTTTTT
-	TRBV28	many	TRBJ1-5	CASSSPPLDSQPQHF	TGTGCCAGCAGTTCTCCCCCTCTCGACAGTCAGCCCCAGCATTTT
TRBD1	TRBV10-3	-	TRBJ1-2	CATRDSYGYTF	TGTGCCACAAGGGACAGCTATGGCTACACCTTC
TRBD2	TRBV19	few	TRBJ2-7	CASRRLAGAYEQYF	TGTGCCAGTAGGCGACTAGCGGGTGCCTACGAGCAGTACTTC
TRBD2	TRBV11-2	-	TRBJ2-2	CASSLVFSGSRELFF	TGTGCCAGCAGCTTAGTTTTTAGCGGGAGCCGGGAGCTGTTTTTT
-	TRBV2	few	TRBJ1-6	CASSTLSSPLHF	TGTGCCAGCAGCACGCTTAGTTCACCCCTCCACTTT
-	TRBV6-5	-	TRBJ1-2	CASRGGVGYGYTF	TGTGCCAGCAGAGGAGGAGTTGGCTATGGCTACACCTTC
TRBD2	TRBV12-3/TRBV12-4	many	TRBJ2-2	CASRRLAGMTGELFF	TGTGCCAGCAGGCGACTAGCGGGGATGACTGGGGAGCTGTTTTTT
-	TRBV7-2	many	TRBJ2-5	CASSLAGDETQYF	TGTGCCAGCAGCTTAGCAGGGGACGAGACCCAGTACTTC
-	TRBV27	few	TRBJ1-1	CASRRVWDTEAFF	TGTGCCAGCAGAAGGGTTTGGGACACTGAAGCTTTCTTT
TRBD1	TRBV19	-	TRBJ1-2	CASRNTGGDGYTF	TGTGCCAGTAGGAACACAGGGGGCGATGGCTACACCTTC
-	TRBV4-1	few	TRBJ1-2	CASSQAIRKGAKGRGYTF	TGCGCCAGCAGCCAAGCGATCAGGAAAGGGGCGAAAGGGAGGGGCTACACCTTC
-	TRBV15	-	TRBJ1-3	CATSRVESPFSGNTIYF	TGTGCCACCAGCAGAGTAGAGTCGCCGTTCTCTGGAAACACCATATATTTT
-	TRBV9	-	TRBJ2-1	CASSGLPSKQTGNWGSYNEQFF	TGTGCCAGCAGCGGTCTACCAAGCAAACAAACAGGGAATTGGGGCTCCTACAATGAGCAGTTCTTC
-	TRBV20-1	-	TRBJ2-7	CSARGGVSTSYEQYF	TGCAGTGCTAGAGGGGGCGTCTCAACCTCCTACGAGCAGTACTTC
-	TRBV28	few	TRBJ2-5	CASSLQDRGTQYF	TGTGCCAGCAGTTTACAGGACCGGGGGACCCAGTACTTC
-	TRBV2	-	TRBJ2-2	CASIEQFTGELFF	TGTGCCAGCATTGAACAATTCACCGGGGAGCTGTTTTTT
-	TRBV20-1	few	TRBJ2-5	CSASSATQGNRETQYF	TGCAGTGCTAGCTCCGCCACACAGGGCAATCGGGAGACCCAGTACTTC